This T cell receptor beta chain was found in a study of identical twins. Losses at the gene ends were 7 bases for V and 6 bases for J; bases not matched to a gene: 7. This CDR3 is built from 14 residues. This clonotype has only a few counts. What it recognizes is unknown. TCRdb fed the 5' RACE reads into MiXCR, producing one record per CDR3 protein. The sample includes 430,000 or so distinct CDR3 sequences, roughly 24% of them seen just once. General study findings and limits: Those out-of-frame alpha sequences shared by twins showed an excess of low generation probability.

The sample also formed part of further work on T cells expressing NK-cell markers. As reported in that work: Researchers got TCR beta repertoires out of sorted CD3+CD56+NKG2C+, CD3+CD56+NKG2C- and CD3+CD56-NKG2C+ T cells. Dominant NKG2C+ clonotypes made up about 1.0-8% of CD8+ T cells in several donors.

Sequencing input: CD4+ T cells sorted from blood. This TCR came from a woman in her late teens or twenties in good health. This rearrangement joins TRBV12-3 or TRBV12-4 to TRBJ2-1; 9 positions match TRBD2. CDR3 region: CASNPGTSSNEQFF. For the CDR3, the DNA is TGTGCCAGCAACCCCGGGACTAGCAGCAATGAGCAGTTCTTC.